The entry below describes one T cell receptor (beta chain). The data are from a study of cytomegalovirus exposure and HLA in healthy donors. Study as a whole: Around four fifths of approximately 400 genotyped donors fell in the Caucasian-associated ancestry cluster.

In the PCR, 60 Vbeta and 13 Jbeta primers were used. Produced via immunoSEQ multiplex PCR; TCRdb's table is partial and in-frame only. The sample consists of 150,000 to 200,000 clones, about four fifths of them appearing once. Sequenced sample: PBMCs. The TCR comes from a woman aged 25 to 39 in good health and CMV-seropositive.

CDR3 DNA: TGTGCCAGCCGAGCAGGACAGGGATGGACTGAAGCTTTCTTT. Amino acid sequence: CASRAGQGWTEAFF. The genes are TRBV28 and TRBJ1-1; TRBD1 matches 8 bases. V dropped 8 bases and J dropped 5; count of bases not matched to a gene: 10. Germline CDR1 reads MDHEN; CDR2 reads SYDVKM. The CDR3 extends over 14 amino acids.